This T cell receptor (beta chain) comes out of a study of T cells in Graves' hyperthyroidism and ophthalmopathy. Points from the study as a whole: Ophthalmopathy got predicted by the model a median about 6.5 months before its onset. Researchers found most expanded thyroid clonotypes above 0.001 in blood as well. Ophthalmopathy and stable hyperthyroidism were separated by a 13 V-J model.

Patients having uncontrolled infection, another autoimmune disease, pregnancy or lactation were not included. The sample holds many counts of this clonotype. Its specificity is not known. RNA transcripts served as the template for amplifying TCR beta CDR3 regions. In the first-round RT-PCR of the TCR CDR3, the HTBI primer set was used. One entry per CDR3 protein, called by TCRdb with MiXCR from the multiplex PCR reads. Counted here are around 35,000 distinct CDR3 sequences, around 53% occurring once; the ten biggest clones make up 20% to 30%. V was shortened by 0 bases and J by 8 bases, with 14 bases between the two germline ends. The CDR3 contains 14 residues. The germline CDR1 and CDR2 sequences are SGDLS and YYNGEE.

The TCR originated in a middle-aged woman with Graves' ophthalmopathy. This chain links TRBV9 with TRBJ1-1; no clear D. The sample consisted of blood. CDR3 residues: CASSVDGPSGEAFF. Written as DNA, the CDR3 is TGTGCCAGCAGCGTAGACGGTCCCTCGGGAGAAGCTTTCTTT.